Reported below is one T cell receptor (beta chain). V lost 4 bases and J lost 2, with 8 bases in between. Looked up from germline, CDR1 is SGHTA and CDR2 is FQGTGA. CDR3 length: 14 residues. TCRdb reanalysed the RT-PCR reads using MiXCR and keeps one entry per CDR3 protein. Of about 680,000 distinct CDR3 sequences in the sample, 11% to 15% are singletons; the top ten hold roughly 3.9%. Sequenced input: memory CD4+ T cells from blood. The chain recombines TRBV7-3 with TRBJ2-2, with unresolved D. This receptor was identified in a female donor in good health, serving as a healthy control. This CDR3 reads CASSSAPNTGELFF. The CDR3 nucleotides read TGTGCCAGCAGCTCAGCACCCAACACCGGGGAGCTGTTTTTT.